A single sample is the source of the 8 T cell receptor beta chains below, sequenced in a study of blood T cell repertoires in COVID-19 (TCRdb year 2020). The protocol used for the library was the immunoSEQ multiplex PCR assay. TCRdb re-hosts the immuneACCESS table, in-frame sequences only. Its copies lack some clones; in the studies checked, an unresolved V gene accounts for under half of them, and the cause for the rest is not known. The sample includes about 210,000 clones, with about nine tenths observed a single time. The biggest ten clones account for 4.5% to 5.5% of the sample. Source material: peripheral blood. These receptor sequences come from a woman aged 35 to 49 with acute or convalescent COVID-19.

Only one count was recorded for this clone. The chain carries TRBV7-6 and TRBJ2-1; 8 nucleotides line up with TRBD2. V shed 1 base and J 1 base; nucleotides not matched to a gene: 6. The CDR3 is 17 amino acids. Germline-derived CDR1 and CDR2 are SGHVS and FNYEAQ. The CDR3 reads CASSLEREGLSYNEQFF. CDR3 in DNA: TGTGCCAGCAGCTTAGAACGGGAGGGCCTATCCTACAATGAGCAGTTCTTC.

This chain links TRBV29-1 with TRBJ1-1, with D tentatively TRBD1 (5 bases). There are 15 residues in the CDR3. Trimming took off 2 bases at V and 2 bases at J, with 15 bases between the two ends. Looked up from germline, CDR1 is SQVTM and CDR2 is ANQGSEA. The CDR3 region is CSVEPLKGLNTEAFF. CDR3 sequence (DNA): TGCAGCGTTGAACCCCTTAAGGGGCTCAACACTGAAGCTTTCTTT.

This chain links TRBV13 with TRBJ1-6; no definite D call. Looked up from germline, CDR1 is PRHDT and CDR2 is FYEKMQ (reference sequence). The CDR3 has 12 amino acids. V gave up 3 bases and J gave up 10 bases, with 7 bases separating them. CDR3 nucleotide sequence: TGTGCCAGCAGCTTCGGTCGATCACCCCTCCACTTT. Translating it yields CASSFGRSPLHF.

The V call is TRBV27, the J call TRBJ2-1, with 12 bases fitting TRBD1. CDR1 is MNHEY and CDR2 is SMNVEV in the germline V gene (reference sequence). The CDR3 length is 21 residues. Trimming cost V 5 bases and J 3 bases; bases outside gene matches: 20. CDR3 residues: CASSPQRGTGGFVKLYNEQFF. Written as DNA, the CDR3 is TGTGCCAGCAGTCCACAGCGAGGGACAGGGGGCTTCGTTAAGCTCTACAATGAGCAGTTCTTC.

V gene TRBV18 combines with J gene TRBJ1-3; the D is unclear. The germline V and J ends were trimmed by 2 bases and 0 bases, with 11 bases remaining between them. Germline-derived CDR1 and CDR2 are KGHSH and LQKENI. The CDR3 is 16 amino acids. The CDR3 DNA reads TGTGCCAGCTCACCATCTACAGCCCACTCTGGAAACACCATATATTTT. It specifies CASSPSTAHSGNTIYF.

The genes are TRBV18 and TRBJ1-6; no reliable D call. V was cut by 3 bases and J by 9 bases, with 12 bases left in between. This CDR3 has 14 residues. The germline V gene encodes CDR1 KGHSH and CDR2 LQKENI. The CDR3 sequence is CASSPKTGSSPLHF. The CDR3 DNA follows: TGTGCCAGCTCACCTAAGACCGGGAGTTCACCCCTCCACTTT. Complete variable domain (other parts from reference TRBV18 and TRBJ1-6): NAGVMQNPRHLVRRRGQEARLRCSPMKGHSHVYWYRQLPEEGLKFMVYLQKENIIDESGMPKERFSAEFPKEGPSILRIQQVVRGDSAAYFCASSPKTGSSPLHFGNGTRLTVT.

This chain links TRBV7-2 with TRBJ1-5, with D maybe TRBD1 (5 bases). CDR3 size: 17 residues. V shed 3 bases and J shed 0 bases, with 15 bases lying between them. CDR1 is SGHTA and CDR2 is FQGNSA in the germline V gene. CDR3 region: CASSFGDRGGSNQPQHF. In DNA, the CDR3 is TGTGCCAGCAGCTTCGGGGACCGGGGAGGTAGCAATCAGCCCCAGCATTTT.

The chain uses TRBV13 and TRBJ1-3; D is perhaps TRBD1 (6 bases). CDR3 length: 16 residues. The germline CDR1 and CDR2 sequences are PRHDT and FYEKMQ (reference sequence). Trimming left V 4 bases short and J 4 bases short, with 17 bases between. In DNA form, the CDR3 reads TGTGCCAGCAGCTCGTACGGGGGGCAGTCAGGAAACACCATATATTTT. Amino acids: CASSSYGGQSGNTIYF.